These 10 T cell receptor beta chains originate from one sample sequenced in a study of CD8 T cells in Susac syndrome. cDNA came from 0.5 to 1 ug RNA primed by random hexamers. TCRdb independently ran MiXCR on the immunoSEQ multiplex PCR reads; one entry per CDR3 protein. In the table there are 330,000 or so distinct CDR3 sequences, approximately 91% of which are singletons. The source material was CD8+ T cells from PBMCs. Source of these receptors: a human donor with multiple sclerosis.

The V call is TRBV20-1, the J call TRBJ2-1; D gene uncertain. The CDR3 has 12 amino acids. Per germline, CDR1 DFQATT and CDR2 SNEGSKA (reference sequence). V was clipped by 5 bases and J by 2 bases, with 7 bases between them. The CDR3 is CSAGETYNEQFF. CDR3 DNA: TGCAGTGCTGGGGAAACCTACAATGAGCAGTTCTTC.

The rearrangement links TRBV27 to TRBJ2-1, with a tentative D call TRBD1 (5 bases). Germline values: CDR1 MNHEY, CDR2 SMNVEV (reference sequence). The germline V and J ends were trimmed by 5 bases and 0 bases, with 14 bases remaining between them. CDR3 size: 16 residues. This chain's CDR3 is CASSGTGFSSYNEQFF. CDR3 nucleotides: TGTGCCAGCAGTGGAACAGGCTTTAGCTCCTACAATGAGCAGTTCTTC.

The chain is built from TRBV28 and TRBJ2-7; no reliable D call. Germline V CDR1 and CDR2: MDHEN, SYDVKM. CDR3 length equals 16 residues. V gave up 6 bases and J gave up 3 bases, with 21 bases separating them. The CDR3 is CASSSPEFAPYYEQYF. CDR3 DNA sequence: TGTGCCAGCAGCTCTCCTGAGTTTGCCCCCTACTACGAGCAGTACTTC.

In nucleotides, the CDR3 is TGTGCCAGCATCTCAGGGACTAGCACAGATACGCAGTATTTT. This gives the protein CASISGTSTDTQYF. V gene TRBV7-8 combines with J gene TRBJ2-3; perhaps TRBD2 as D (6 bases). Looked up from germline, CDR1 is SGHVS and CDR2 is FQNEAQ. The ends were cut back, 7 bases at V and 0 bases at J, with 11 bases in the middle. The CDR3 has 14 residues.

The CDR3 DNA reads TGCGCCAGCAGCCAAGATCCCGGGGTAGTGGGCAATCAGCCCCAGCATTTT. Encoded protein: CASSQDPGVVGNQPQHF. The chain combines TRBV4-1 with TRBJ1-5; no reliable D call. Germline CDR1 and CDR2: MGHRA and YSYEKL. The CDR3 loop spans 17 amino acids. The V end was cut by 0 bases, the J end by 2 bases, with 14 bases between.

The chain uses TRBV20-1 and TRBJ1-1; D call uncertain. Germline values: CDR1 DFQATT, CDR2 SNEGSKA (reference sequence). This CDR3 has 13 residues. Trimming removed 4 bases from V and 4 bases from J, with 13 bases in between. For the CDR3, the DNA is TGCAGTGCTATTGTGGCAAAGGCCACTGAAGCTTTCTTT. It specifies CSAIVAKATEAFF.

This clonotype is a singleton in its sample. The rearrangement uses TRBV13 and TRBJ2-2; 8 bases are a match to TRBD2. V lost 10 bases, J lost 3 bases, and 16 bases stayed unmatched. This CDR3 is 17 amino acids long. Germline lookup yields CDR1 PRHDT and CDR2 FYEKMQ (reference sequence). CDR3 sequence reads: CATQFILGLAHTGELFF. CDR3 nucleotide sequence: TGTGCCACCCAATTTATACTCGGACTAGCTCACACCGGGGAGCTGTTTTTT.

In this sample, this clonotype turned up a few times. The chain carries TRBV28 and TRBJ1-5, with no clear D. Between the trimmed V and J ends, which lost 3 bases and 4 bases, there was a span of 4 bases. The germline V gene has CDR1 MDHEN and CDR2 SYDVKM. This CDR3 comprises 12 residues. The chain's CDR3 is CASSFWNQPQHF. CDR3 sequence (DNA): TGTGCCAGCAGTTTCTGGAATCAGCCCCAGCATTTT. Full variable domain (outside the CDR3, taken from reference TRBV28 and TRBJ1-5): DVKVTQSSRYLVKRTGEKVFLECVQDMDHENMFWYRQDPGLGLRLIYFSYDVKMKEKGDIPEGYSVSREKKERFSLILESASTNQTSMYLCASSFWNQPQHFGDGTRLSIL.

This clonotype appeared once. V usage is TRBV12-3 or TRBV12-4 and J usage is TRBJ2-2, with a possible D match to TRBD2 (6 bases). Trimming cost V 4 bases and J 1 base, with 7 bases left between them. The CDR3 contains 14 residues. CDR3 coding DNA: TGTGCCAGCAGTTGGGGGGTGAACACCGGGGAGCTGTTTTTT. Translation gives CASSWGVNTGELFF.

This chain joins TRBV27 and TRBJ1-5; D is uncertain. This CDR3 spans 15 amino acids. Germline values: CDR1 MNHEY, CDR2 SMNVEV (reference sequence). V gave up 6 bases and J gave up 3 bases, with 15 bases separating them. The CDR3 loop is CASSLVGADNQPQHF. The CDR3 nucleotides are TGTGCCAGCAGCCTTGTCGGCGCAGACAATCAGCCCCAGCATTTT.